The subject of this entry is one T cell receptor beta chain. Its target is not known. TCRdb's copy holds only in-frame clones and misses some; the assay was immunoSEQ multiplex PCR. The sample lists over 100,000 clones; over 80% were seen once. This sample stems from a study of graft-versus-host responses after intestinal transplantation. At the level of the study: Uniformly, recipients were administered anti-thymocyte globulin induction with subsequent tacrolimus and steroids for roughly three years.

The germline CDR1 and CDR2 sequences are ENHRY and SYGVKD. V dropped 7 bases and J dropped 5 bases, with 14 bases sitting between them. This CDR3 spans 13 amino acids. Study-wide results and caveats: Detection of GvH clones occurred in recipient marrow, and some had their first appearance in ileum or blood.

The TCR was taken from a human donor who received an intestinal transplant. This rearrangement joins TRBV10-3 to TRBJ1-1; tentatively, D is TRBD1 (5 bases). The sequencing here drew on unstimulated CD4+ T cells sorted from spleen or lymph node cells, taken before intestinal transplant. The CDR3 is CAIKVEGRTEAFF. The CDR3 DNA reads TGTGCCATCAAAGTGGAGGGGAGGACTGAAGCTTTCTTT.